These T cell receptor beta chains were read from a single sample in a study of cytomegalovirus exposure and HLA in healthy donors. Some clones are missing from TCRdb's copy, which holds only in-frame ones; the method was immunoSEQ multiplex PCR. This sample has more than 200,000 clones, with 80% to 95% found just once. Material: PBMCs. These receptors were obtained from a woman aged 25 to 39 in good health and CMV-seronegative. CDR3s include the opening cysteine and the closing phenylalanine or tryptophan. A D gene is named only where the DNA matches it firmly. Clone size is stated in some rows and not others, as once, few, many or a class when expanded.

size: .; V: TRBV27; length: 12; J: TRBJ1-5; D: .; DNA: TGTGCCAGCAGTAGGGGAGGGCAGCCCCAGCATTTT; CDR3: CASSRGGQPQHF
size: .; V: TRBV7-2; length: 14; J: TRBJ2-5; D: .; DNA: TGTGCCAGCAGCCCCCCGGGGTTTTTGGAGACCCAGTACTTC; CDR3: CASSPPGFLETQYF
size: .; V: TRBV28; length: 15; J: TRBJ2-7; D: TRBD2; DNA: TGTGCCAGCAGAGCTACTAGCGGCGGGGCCTACGAGCAGTACTTC; CDR3: CASRATSGGAYEQYF
size: .; V: TRBV10-3; length: 13; J: TRBJ2-1; D: TRBD2; DNA: TGTGCCATCAGTGAGCCAGGACTAGTTTTTCAGTTCTTC; CDR3: CAISEPGLVFQFF
size: .; V: TRBV28; length: 12; J: TRBJ2-7; D: .; DNA: TGTGCCAGCACAGGGGCGGCCTACGAGCAGTACTTC; CDR3: CASTGAAYEQYF
size: .; V: TRBV29-1; length: 15; J: TRBJ2-1; D: .; DNA: TGCAGCGTTAAAAAAAGGATTAACAGGGATCATGAGCAGTTCTTC; CDR3: CSVKKRINRDHEQFF
size: .; V: TRBV9; length: 15; J: TRBJ2-3; D: .; DNA: TGTGCCAGCAGCGTAGTCGGGGGTAGCACAGATACGCAGTATTTT; CDR3: CASSVVGGSTDTQYF
size: .; V: TRBV7-2; length: 13; J: TRBJ1-2; D: .; DNA: TGTGCCAGCAGCTCAGACAGTTCCTATGGCTACACCTTC; CDR3: CASSSDSSYGYTF
size: .; V: TRBV28; length: 15; J: TRBJ1-4; D: TRBD1; DNA: TGTGCCAGCAGTTTGCCCGGGACAGGGGATGAAAAACTGTTTTTT; CDR3: CASSLPGTGDEKLFF
size: .; V: TRBV2; length: 14; J: TRBJ1-4; D: .; DNA: TGTGCCAGCAGTGAATTTACAGGGAATGAAAAACTGTTTTTT; CDR3: CASSEFTGNEKLFF
size: .; V: TRBV27; length: 15; J: TRBJ1-5; D: .; DNA: TGTGCCAGCAGTTTAAGTCGAGGGGGCAATCAGCCCCAGCATTTT; CDR3: CASSLSRGGNQPQHF
size: .; V: TRBV5-1; length: 15; J: TRBJ2-7; D: .; DNA: TGCGCCAGCAGCTTGTTAATATCCGGGCAGAACGAGCAGTACTTC; CDR3: CASSLLISGQNEQYF
size: few; V: TRBV5-1; length: 13; J: TRBJ2-1; D: TRBD2; DNA: TGCGCCAGCAGCTTGACTAGCGGCAATGAGCAGTTCTTC; CDR3: CASSLTSGNEQFF
size: few; V: TRBV4-1; length: 14; J: TRBJ2-7; D: TRBD1; DNA: TGCGCCAGCAGCTTCCTGACAGGGACCTACGAGCAGTACTTC; CDR3: CASSFLTGTYEQYF
size: .; V: TRBV13; length: 14; J: TRBJ2-7; D: .; DNA: TGTGCCAGCAGTTACACGGACAGTTCCTACGAGCAGTACTTC; CDR3: CASSYTDSSYEQYF
size: .; V: TRBV25-1; length: 18; J: TRBJ2-1; D: TRBD2; DNA: TGTGCCAGCAGTGAACCCCGGACTAGCGGGAACTCCTACAATGAGCAGTTCTTC; CDR3: CASSEPRTSGNSYNEQFF
size: .; V: TRBV18; length: 13; J: TRBJ2-7; D: .; DNA: TGTGCCAGCTCACCACTTGAGTCCTACGAGCAGTACTTC; CDR3: CASSPLESYEQYF
size: .; V: TRBV7-9; length: 15; J: TRBJ2-5; D: TRBD1; DNA: TGTGCCAGCAGCACACGGGACAGGGGAGAAGAGACCCAGTACTTC; CDR3: CASSTRDRGEETQYF
size: .; V: TRBV29-1; length: 14; J: TRBJ2-7; D: TRBD2; DNA: TGCAGCGTAACACTAGCGGGGAGATTCTACGAGCAGTACTTC; CDR3: CSVTLAGRFYEQYF
size: .; V: TRBV23-1; length: 16; J: TRBJ1-5; D: .; DNA: TGCGCCAGCAGTCAATCGAGGCGGAATAGCAATCAGCCCCAGCATTTT; CDR3: CASSQSRRNSNQPQHF
size: .; V: TRBV19; length: 14; J: TRBJ1-5; D: TRBD1; DNA: TGTGCCAGTAGTCGACAGGGTATCGAACAGCCCCAGCATTTT; CDR3: CASSRQGIEQPQHF
size: .; V: TRBV12-2; length: 18; J: TRBJ2-3; D: .; DNA: TGTGCAAGTCGCTTTTCGCAACGCCGGGACAGACCCACAGATACGCAGTATTTT; CDR3: CASRFSQRRDRPTDTQYF
size: .; V: TRBV4-1; length: 16; J: TRBJ2-1; D: .; DNA: TGCGCCAGCAGCCAAGACGACAGGGGACTATACAATGAGCAGTTCTTC; CDR3: CASSQDDRGLYNEQFF
size: .; V: TRBV6-1; length: 11; J: TRBJ2-7; D: .; DNA: TGTGCCAGCAGGGGCGGCTACGAGCAGTACTTC; CDR3: CASRGGYEQYF
size: .; V: TRBV18; length: 14; J: TRBJ2-7; D: TRBD1; DNA: TGTGCCAGCTCTTCCCAAGACTCAGGGGGCGAGCAGTACTTC; CDR3: CASSSQDSGGEQYF
size: .; V: TRBV5-1; length: 16; J: TRBJ2-3; D: .; DNA: TGCGCCAGCAGCTTGAGTAGGGTGGGGAGCACAGATACGCAGTATTTT; CDR3: CASSLSRVGSTDTQYF
size: few; V: TRBV27; length: 13; J: TRBJ2-7; D: .; DNA: TGTGCCAGCAGTTTAGCCGGATCCTACGAGCAGTACTTC; CDR3: CASSLAGSYEQYF
size: .; V: TRBV9; length: 14; J: TRBJ2-7; D: .; DNA: TGTGCCAGCAGCCCGGTGGGGGGAGGTAACGAGCAGTACTTC; CDR3: CASSPVGGGNEQYF
size: .; V: TRBV20-1; length: 9; J: TRBJ1-1; D: .; DNA: TGCAGTGTTGGCAGAGGGGCTTTCTTT; CDR3: CSVGRGAFF
size: .; V: TRBV5-1; length: 15; J: TRBJ2-2; D: TRBD2; DNA: TGCGCCAGCAGCTTGCCTAGCGGGAGGACCGGGGAGCTGTTTTTT; CDR3: CASSLPSGRTGELFF
size: .; V: TRBV18; length: 16; J: TRBJ1-4; D: .; DNA: TGTGCCAGCTCACCATCACTCGATGCAACTAATGAAAAACTGTTTTTT; CDR3: CASSPSLDATNEKLFF
size: .; V: TRBV6-5; length: 14; J: TRBJ2-1; D: .; DNA: TGTGCCAGCAGTTTAATGGCGAGTGACGGTGAGCAGTTCTTC; CDR3: CASSLMASDGEQFF
size: .; V: TRBV5-6; length: 16; J: TRBJ1-5; D: .; DNA: TGTGCCAGCAGCTTGGCGACAGAGTATAGCAATCAGCCCCAGCATTTT; CDR3: CASSLATEYSNQPQHF
size: .; V: TRBV4-1; length: 12; J: TRBJ2-7; D: TRBD1; DNA: TGCGCCAGCAGCCAAAGCAGGGGGGAGCAGTACTTC; CDR3: CASSQSRGEQYF
size: .; V: TRBV5-3; length: 14; J: TRBJ1-1; D: .; DNA: TGTGCCAGAAGCCCGAGGGCACCTAGGACTGAAGCTTTCTTT; CDR3: CARSPRAPRTEAFF
size: .; V: TRBV5-1; length: 16; J: TRBJ2-7; D: TRBD2; DNA: TGCGCCAGCAGCTCGCGAACTAGCGGGAGGGCCAACGAGCAGTACTTC; CDR3: CASSSRTSGRANEQYF
size: .; V: TRBV9; length: 14; J: TRBJ2-5; D: .; DNA: TGTGCCAGCAGCGTAGCAGGGTCATTAGAGACCCAGTACTTC; CDR3: CASSVAGSLETQYF
size: .; V: TRBV11-1; length: 17; J: TRBJ2-7; D: .; DNA: TGTGCCAGCAGCTTAGCGGTCACTAGTAGTGGCTTTTACGAGCAGTACTTC; CDR3: CASSLAVTSSGFYEQYF
size: once; V: TRBV28; length: 13; J: TRBJ2-3; D: .; DNA: TGTGCCAGCACCTTAACCCCCGGAGATACGCAGTATTTT; CDR3: CASTLTPGDTQYF
size: .; V: TRBV6-1; length: 14; J: TRBJ1-5; D: TRBD1; DNA: TGTGCCAGCATATCCGGGACAGGGAGTCAGCCCCAGCATTTT; CDR3: CASISGTGSQPQHF
size: .; V: TRBV15; length: 13; J: TRBJ2-3; D: .; DNA: TGTGCCACCAGCAGAGCCGGAGCAGATACGCAGTATTTT; CDR3: CATSRAGADTQYF
size: .; V: TRBV2; length: 14; J: TRBJ2-7; D: TRBD1; DNA: TGTGCCAGCAGTGAGGGACAGCTTACATACGAGCAGTACTTC; CDR3: CASSEGQLTYEQYF
size: .; V: TRBV7-9; length: 13; J: TRBJ2-7; D: .; DNA: TGTGCCAGCAGCTTAGGGGATTACTACGAGCAGTACTTC; CDR3: CASSLGDYYEQYF
size: once; V: TRBV28; length: 14; J: TRBJ2-7; D: TRBD1; DNA: TGTGCCAGCAGCTCAACCGGGACAGGCTACGAGCAGTACTTC; CDR3: CASSSTGTGYEQYF
size: .; V: TRBV6-1; length: 15; J: TRBJ2-5; D: .; DNA: TGTGCCAGCAGTGATCAGGCGGTGATAGCGGAGACCCAGTACTTC; CDR3: CASSDQAVIAETQYF
size: .; V: TRBV4-1; length: 14; J: TRBJ2-2; D: .; DNA: TGCGCCAGCAGCCAAGGGACTTCCGCCGGGGAGCTGTTTTTT; CDR3: CASSQGTSAGELFF
size: .; V: TRBV9; length: 14; J: TRBJ2-1; D: .; DNA: TGTGCCAGCAATTCGGGAAGCTCCTACAATGAGCAGTTCTTC; CDR3: CASNSGSSYNEQFF
size: .; V: TRBV30; length: 14; J: TRBJ2-2; D: .; DNA: TGTGCCTGGAGTCGACGGAGCGAGTCCGGGGAGCTGTTTTTT; CDR3: CAWSRRSESGELFF